These 23 T cell receptor beta chains originate from one sample sequenced in a study of control samples from healthy donors and cancer patients. Profiled with immunoSEQ multiplex PCR; TCRdb holds only in-frame clones, not every one. Here the sample spans fewer than 120,000 clones, more than 75% being singletons. The sample was PBMCs. The receptors derive from a woman in her fifties or sixties with lung cancer.

The CDR3 bases are TGTGCCAGCAGTTTTTCACAGAACTATGGCTACACCTTC. Its translation: CASSFSQNYGYTF. The rearrangement joins TRBV27 to TRBJ1-2; no clear D. This CDR3 spans 13 amino acids. Trimming took off 3 bases at V and 2 bases at J, with 7 bases between the two ends. CDR1 is MNHEY, CDR2 SMNVEV, per germline (reference sequence).

The rearrangement joins TRBV3-1 (or the pseudogene TRBV3-2) to TRBJ2-7; D is undetermined. The germline V and J ends were trimmed by 4 bases and 0 bases, with 10 bases remaining between them. Per germline, CDR1 LGHDT and CDR2 YNNKEL (reference sequence). This CDR3 is built from 14 residues. The CDR3 is CASSPRGVSYEQYF. CDR3 coding DNA: TGTGCCAGCAGCCCTCGCGGCGTCTCCTACGAGCAGTACTTC.

This chain joins TRBV6-5 and TRBJ2-1; D ambiguous. CDR1 is MNHEY and CDR2 is SVGAGI in the germline V gene. CDR3 length equals 13 residues. Trimming removed 7 bases from V and 8 bases from J, with 15 bases in between. The CDR3 region is CASTLSGRDEQFF. Here the CDR3 DNA reads TGTGCCAGCACCCTCTCGGGTCGGGATGAGCAGTTCTTC.

The chain joins TRBV11-2 to TRBJ2-1; tentatively, D is TRBD2 (5 bases). V was cut by 1 base and J by 0 bases, with 7 bases left in between. Germline assignment: CDR1 SGHAT and CDR2 FQNNGV. CDR3 length: 15 amino acids. The CDR3 protein is CASSLAGSSYNEQFF. In DNA, the CDR3 is TGTGCCAGCAGCTTAGCGGGGAGCTCCTACAATGAGCAGTTCTTC.

This chain links TRBV19 with TRBJ2-3; D is perhaps TRBD2 (5 bases). The CDR3 loop spans 14 amino acids. Trimming stripped 6 bases from V and 8 bases from J, with 18 bases between. Germline CDR1 is LNHDA and CDR2 is SQIVND (reference sequence). The CDR3 loop is CASSPSKSGGTQYF. The CDR3 DNA reads as TGTGCCAGTAGCCCTTCTAAAAGCGGAGGTACGCAGTATTTT. The full variable domain, with the rest looked up from reference TRBV19 and TRBJ2-3, is DGGITQSPKYLFRKEGQNVTLSCEQNLNHDAMYWYRQDPGQGLRLIYYSQIVNDFQKGDIAEGYSVSREKKESFPLTVTSAQKNPTAFYLCASSPSKSGGTQYFGPGTRLTVL.

The chain has TRBV2 and TRBJ1-1; D is uncertain. The germline V and J ends were trimmed by 6 bases and 3 bases, with 14 bases remaining between them. Germline values: CDR1 SNHLY, CDR2 FYNNEI. The CDR3 runs to 14 residues. CDR3 sequence reads: CASRQRNKDTEAFF. The CDR3 nucleotides are TGTGCCAGCAGACAGAGAAATAAGGACACTGAAGCTTTCTTT.

This clone was counted a single time. V is TRBV9 and J is TRBJ1-2; 11 bases fit TRBD1. This CDR3 is 15 amino acids long. With 2 bases clipped from V and 1 base from J, the junction kept 1 base outside the gene matches. The germline gives CDR1 SGDLS, CDR2 YYNGEE. The CDR3 bases are TGTGCCAGCAGCGTCGGGACAGGGGGTAACTATGGCTACACCTTC. Protein: CASSVGTGGNYGYTF.

The CDR3, as DNA: TGTGCCAGTAGAACAGGTTTAGCCGGGGAGCTGTTTTTT. It is translated as CASRTGLAGELFF. The chain has TRBV19 and TRBJ2-2; D may be TRBD1 (5 bases). CDR3 size: 13 residues. V lost 6 bases to trimming and J lost 6 bases, with 11 bases between them. The germline CDR1 and CDR2 sequences are LNHDA and SQIVND (reference sequence).

V and J are TRBV7-9 and TRBJ1-1, with 8 bases lining up with TRBD1. Germline V gene sequence: CDR1 SEHNR, CDR2 FQNEAQ (reference sequence). After removal of 5 bases from V and 0 bases from J, the junction contained 5 bases not matched to a gene. The CDR3 runs to 15 residues. As DNA, the CDR3 is TGTGCCAGCAGCCCTTGGACAGGGCTGAACACTGAAGCTTTCTTT. Residues: CASSPWTGLNTEAFF.

This clone occurred once. The chain has TRBV11-3 and TRBJ2-3; D is unresolved. With 6 bases removed from V and 3 bases from J, the gap between germline ends came to 7 bases. Germline V CDR1 and CDR2: SGHNT, YENEEA. This CDR3 has 12 amino acids. For the CDR3, the DNA is TGTGCCAGCAGTTCTGGAACAGATACGCAGTATTTT. As protein: CASSSGTDTQYF. The whole variable domain, remainder taken from reference TRBV11-3 and TRBJ2-3, is EAGVVQSPRYKIIEKKQPVAFWCNPISGHNTLYWYLQNLGQGPELLIRYENEEAVDDSQLPKDRFSAERLKGVDSTLKIQPAELGDSAVYLCASSSGTDTQYFGPGTRLTVL.

The V gene is TRBV14, the J gene TRBJ2-2; 15 positions match TRBD2. Germline lookup yields CDR1 SGHDN and CDR2 FVKESK. The CDR3 totals 18 residues. After removal of 4 bases from V and 4 bases from J, the junction contained 7 bases not matched to a gene. The CDR3 nucleotides are TGTGCCAGCAGCCCGGGGACTAGCGGGAGGCGCGGCACCGGGGAGCTGTTTTTT. Amino acid sequence: CASSPGTSGRRGTGELFF.

The rearrangement joins TRBV7-9 to TRBJ1-4; D gene unclear. Germline V gives CDR1 SEHNR, CDR2 FQNEAQ (reference sequence). The CDR3 contains 14 residues. V was trimmed by 0 bases and J by 2 bases, leaving 4 bases between them. CDR3 amino acids: CASSLAQTNEKLFF. CDR3 nucleotides: TGTGCCAGCAGCTTAGCTCAGACTAATGAAAAACTGTTTTTT.

The V and J genes are TRBV15 and TRBJ1-3, with 7 bases identical to TRBD1. Germline V gene data show CDR1 as LNHNV and CDR2 as YYDKDF (reference sequence). Trimming took 0 bases from V and 2 from J; bases not matched to a gene: 13. The CDR3 has 19 amino acids. In DNA, the CDR3 is TGTGCCACCAGCAGAGAAAAATTTGACAGGGCCCCAACTGGAAACACCATATATTTT. It encodes CATSREKFDRAPTGNTIYF.

This chain joins TRBV5-1 and TRBJ2-7; D is unclear. CDR1 SGHRS and CDR2 YFSETQ come from the germline V gene. The ends were cut back, 2 bases at V and 5 bases at J, with 14 bases in the middle. The CDR3 has 14 amino acids. The CDR3 protein is CASSLGQELDEQYF. DNA for the CDR3: TGCGCCAGCAGCTTAGGGCAGGAGCTAGACGAGCAGTACTTC.

The chain combines TRBV25-1 with TRBJ2-7; 7 bases line up with TRBD1. Germline CDR1 reads MGHDK; CDR2 reads SYGVNS. Trimming removed 4 bases from V and 0 bases from J; junction bases left unmatched: 9. There are 16 residues in the CDR3. In nucleotides, the CDR3 is TGTGCCAGCAGTGGGTCCTCGGGACAGAACTCCTACGAGCAGTACTTC. Its protein product is CASSGSSGQNSYEQYF.

This clone was observed a handful of times. The V call is TRBV24-1, the J call TRBJ2-1; 7 bases map to TRBD2. The V gene's germline CDR1 is KGHDR and CDR2 SFDVKD. Germline trimming cut 12 bases from V and 7 bases from J; bases unmatched to any gene: 8. The CDR3 spans 12 residues. Here the CDR3 DNA reads TGTGCCTCCGGGGGTAGCGGGAATGAGCAGTTCTTC. Its protein is CASGGSGNEQFF.

This chain links TRBV5-1 with TRBJ2-1; 14 bases fit TRBD2. Germline V lookup: CDR1 SGHRS, CDR2 YFSETQ. V shed 0 bases and J 4 bases; nucleotides not matched to a gene: 0. The CDR3 sequence is 16 residues long. The CDR3 coding sequence is TGCGCCAGCAGCTTGGGGACTAGCGGGGGGTACAATGAGCAGTTCTTC. Translating gives CASSLGTSGGYNEQFF. Variable domain in full (rest from reference TRBV5-1 and TRBJ2-1): KAGVTQTPRYLIKTRGQQVTLSCSPISGHRSVSWYQQTPGQGLQFLFEYFSETQRNKGNFPGRFSGRQFSNSRSEMNVSTLELGDSALYLCASSLGTSGGYNEQFFGPGTRLTVL.

V gene TRBV27 combines with J gene TRBJ2-3; TRBD2 matches at 7 bases. Trimming cost V 5 bases and J 5 bases; bases outside gene matches: 13. Germline CDR1 reads MNHEY; CDR2 reads SMNVEV (reference sequence). The CDR3 runs to 16 residues. CDR3 bases: TGTGCCAGCAGTCGGTTGCCTGGCGGGGGTCGAGATACGCAGTATTTT. Its protein product is CASSRLPGGGRDTQYF.

The V and J genes are TRBV28 and TRBJ2-7; D unresolved. The CDR3 loop spans 14 amino acids. CDR1 MDHEN and CDR2 SYDVKM come from the germline V gene. With 9 bases removed from V and 0 bases from J, the gap between germline ends came to 15 bases. CDR3 region: CASSSGSSSYEQYF. The CDR3 DNA reads as TGTGCCAGTTCCTCCGGGTCGAGCTCCTACGAGCAGTACTTC.

The chain has TRBV18 and TRBJ2-5; 8 nucleotides agree with TRBD1. CDR1 is KGHSH and CDR2 is LQKENI in the germline V gene. The CDR3 runs to 15 residues. V shed 1 base, J shed 5 bases, and the junction held 6 bases outside the gene matches. The CDR3 DNA sequence: TGTGCCAGCTCACCACGACAGGGGAGAGGGGAGACCCAGTACTTC. It encodes CASSPRQGRGETQYF.

The CDR3 DNA reads as TGTGCCAGTAGTATAAGACTAGCGGACGAACAAGAGACCCAGTACTTC. It yields the protein CASSIRLADEQETQYF. This chain uses TRBV19 with TRBJ2-5; 9 bases map to TRBD2. Trimming cost V 2 bases and J 2 bases; bases outside gene matches: 6. Germline V lookup: CDR1 LNHDA, CDR2 SQIVND (reference sequence). This CDR3 has 16 residues.

This chain links TRBV7-2 with TRBJ2-5; 9 bases map to TRBD2. The CDR3 contains 17 residues. Germline V gives CDR1 SGHTA, CDR2 FQGNSA. Trimming at V came to 1 base and at J to 5 bases, leaving 11 bases not matched to a gene. The CDR3 DNA sequence: TGTGCCAGCAGCTTAGTGGGCGGGGGGGCACTCGGTGAGACCCAGTACTTC. Its translation is CASSLVGGGALGETQYF.

The rearrangement joins TRBV27 to TRBJ1-1; weak D call: TRBD1 (5 bases). V was pared by 3 bases and J by 5 bases, with 10 bases between. Germline V gives CDR1 MNHEY, CDR2 SMNVEV (reference sequence). The CDR3 runs to 13 residues. The CDR3 DNA sequence: TGTGCCAGCAGTTTGGGGCTTCGGACTGAAGCTTTCTTT. As protein: CASSLGLRTEAFF.